The clone carrying this T cell receptor beta chain was observed at least ten times. Its target is unknown. The data stem from a study of T cells after yellow fever vaccination. In making TCR cDNA, 5'RACE template switching added a universal primer site and UMIs to it. TCRdb reanalysed the 5' RACE reads using MiXCR and keeps one entry per CDR3 protein. This sample has about 210,000 distinct CDR3 sequences, with around 6.7% found just once. Study conclusions and caveats: Once the booster was given, most primary-vaccination clones reappeared, at around 96% for CD4 and 88% for CD8.

Trimming cost V 0 bases and J 7 bases; bases outside gene matches: 6. CDR1 DFQATT and CDR2 SNEGSKA come from the germline V gene (reference sequence). This CDR3 is built from 14 residues. The receptor was isolated from a young man who received the YFV17D yellow fever vaccine. Source: CD4+ T cells sorted from PBMCs, taken on the day of the yellow fever booster vaccination. The chain combines TRBV20-1 with TRBJ1-5; 7 nucleotides align to TRBD1. CDR3 sequence (DNA): TGCAGTGCTAGAGATCGACAGGGAGGGCAGCCCCAGCATTTT. Translating it yields CSARDRQGGQPQHF.